Included here is one TCR beta chain sequence, with context. The record originates from a study of blood T cell repertoires in COVID-19. In the authors' methods: Researchers report that nucleated cell counts were estimated from reference gene primer amplification. Libraries were prepared by immunoSEQ multiplex PCR; TCRdb keeps only in-frame clonotypes and omits some of them. From that table come the V and J calls and clone size; the DNA was used to work out D and trimming. The sample includes about 330,000 clones, approximately 88% of them seen just once. The CDR3 contains 14 residues. V was clipped by 1 base and J by 4 bases, with 9 bases between them. From germline, CDR1 is SEHNR and CDR2 FQNEAQ (reference sequence).

This clonotype was obtained from a man aged 25-45 years with COVID-19, enrolled during active disease. V gene TRBV7-9 combines with J gene TRBJ2-3; maybe TRBD1 (5 bases). Specimen: peripheral blood. CDR3 nucleotides: TGTGCCAGCAGCTTAGTGGGGCCGGCAGATACGCAGTATTTT. It yields the protein CASSLVGPADTQYF.